This T cell receptor (beta chain) was captured by sequencing in a study of CD8 T cells in ankylosing spondylitis. Study results and limitations: In ankylosing spondylitis patients, matched synovial fluid reportedly showed significant enrichment of disease-linked clones. A TCR beta motif made of fewer than ten highly homologous variants seemed typical of ankylosing spondylitis blood.

This clonotype was picked up many times. Antigen: not known. The germline CDR1 and CDR2 sequences are SGHRS and YFSETQ. This CDR3 is 15 amino acids long. The J segment lost 4 bases and the V segment lost 4 bases, leaving 9 bases of the junction unmatched. For TCR beta, libraries came from quantitative 5'-RACE with molecular barcodes. TCRdb independently ran MiXCR on the 5' RACE reads; one entry per CDR3 protein. This sample yields more than 150,000 distinct CDR3 sequences, of which 18% are seen a single time; approximately 4.3% belongs to the top ten. The receptor's source is a male donor aged 5-30 years with ankylosing spondylitis or in good health (not recorded which). Material for sequencing was blood, either unsorted or a sorted T cell fraction (not recorded which). The chain joins TRBV5-1 to TRBJ1-1; TRBD1 matches 8 bases. CDR3 bases: TGCGCCAGCAGCGAAAGACAGGGGCCCGGCACTGAAGCTTTCTTT. As protein: CASSERQGPGTEAFF.